Given below is one T cell receptor beta chain in context. No antigen is known for it. This entry belongs to a study of human CD8 memory T cell subsets (dated by TCRdb to the early 2020s). Regarding the complete study: TCRbeta repertoires of stem-like (TSTEM), progenitor exhausted-like (TPEX) and effector memory CD8+ T cell subsets were compared to assess their clonal relationships. TCRbeta repertoires were obtained from TSTEM, TPEX and effector memory subsets contributed by each of more than five donors.

Beyond this particular receptor, the publication reports: Clonotypes were shared with effector memory cells by both stem-like subsets, but only minimal overlap was found between TSTEM and TPEX repertoires, suggesting distinct antigen spectra. Based on Chao1 estimates, TSTEM subsets appeared to have greater repertoire diversity than TPEX subsets, which could potentially reflect a broader range of specificities. Sequencing was limited to TCRbeta chains, and the repertoire comparisons were based on about 6 donors analyzed with paired t-tests and Bonferroni correction. Similarly high normalized Shannon-Wiener diversity was shown by TSTEM and TPEX subsets, whereas comparatively lower diversity was seen in effector memory subsets.

A Human TCR Profiling Kit was used to prepare UMI-labeled 5' RACE TCRbeta libraries. The same number of PCR cycles was used to prepare all TCRbeta libraries in parallel. Turning to the authors' computational methods: Each TCRbeta library contained between about 2,900 and 20,000 functional CDR3beta clonotypes. UMI extraction and consensus assembly used MIGEC 1.2.9, requiring at least three reads per UMI. MiXCR 3.0.3 was used to extract in-frame CDR3beta repertoires. Each sample was downsampled to 42,000 randomly selected UMIs before diversity metrics were computed in VDJtools 1.2.1. For each sample pair, the repertoire overlap metrics D, R and F2 were calculated in VDJtools using the top 3,000 clones. The reads were reprocessed in TCRdb, with one entry per CDR3 protein sequence and no accompanying DNA. The V and J calls shown here were made by TCRdb, not taken from the authors' results. This sample's records show 4,000 or so distinct CDR3 sequences. The top ten clonotypes cover approximately 30% of the sample.

From the cysteine through the phenylalanine, the CDR3 covers 15 amino acids. The DNA is not on file. Taken from the germline V gene (reference sequence), the CDR1 and CDR2 loops are LNHNV and YYDKDF. Density gradient separation was used to isolate peripheral blood mononuclear cells from healthy donor buffy coats. In the study, total CD8+ T cells were enriched by negative magnetic separation with EasySep or MojoSort CD8+ T cell isolation kits. An RNeasy Mini Kit was used to extract total RNA from duplicate vials of roughly 150,000 sorted CD8+ T cells per subset. The PBMCs were used either fresh or after being cryopreserved in fetal bovine serum with roughly 10% DMSO. Fluorescence-activated cell sorting on a FACSAria III was used to sort the CD8+ T cell subsets to purity.

The chain uses TRBV15 and TRBJ1-1; TCRdb picks TRBD1, but there is no DNA to check that call. Material: CD8+ T cells from PBMCs. The sequence was collected from a human donor in good health. For the CDR3, the sequence is CATRDYRGQNTEAFF.